Listed here are 4 T cell receptor beta chains from one sample, sequenced in a study of control samples from healthy donors and cancer patients. TCRdb keeps only in-frame clones here, not all; method: immunoSEQ multiplex PCR. This table has about 410,000 clones, about 93% appearing once. The sample was PBMCs. The receptors come from a man aged 35 to 55 with head and neck cancer.

This clone was counted once. The rearrangement joins TRBV11-2 to TRBJ2-1, with 11 bases lining up with TRBD2. The CDR3 loop spans 17 amino acids. Trimming took 6 bases from V and 2 from J; bases not matched to a gene: 9. Germline V CDR1 and CDR2: SGHAT, FQNNGV. This chain's CDR3 is CASSFRLAGFPYNEQFF. Written as DNA, the CDR3 is TGTGCCAGCAGTTTCCGACTAGCGGGGTTCCCCTACAATGAGCAGTTCTTC.

In its sample, this clone was seen once. The V gene is TRBV4-1, the J gene TRBJ2-7; tentatively, D is TRBD2 (5 bases). The CDR3 spans 13 residues. V was pared by 4 bases and J by 6 bases, with 13 bases between. Per germline, CDR1 MGHRA and CDR2 YSYEKL. CDR3 nucleotides: TGCGCCAGCAGCCTGCACTGGACTGTCGAGCAGTACTTC. Translating it yields CASSLHWTVEQYF.

The rearrangement joins TRBV9 to TRBJ2-1; possible D gene TRBD2, 5 bases. The CDR3 consists of 14 residues. CDR1 and CDR2 from the germline V gene are SGDLS and YYNGEE. V gave up 3 bases and J gave up 2 bases, with 9 bases separating them. The CDR3 DNA reads as TGTGCCAGCAGCGAAGGAGGAACCTACAATGAGCAGTTCTTC. Protein product: CASSEGGTYNEQFF.

This chain links TRBV6-6 with TRBJ2-5; 9 positions agree with TRBD2. The CDR3 is 16 amino acids. Germline lookup yields CDR1 MNHNY and CDR2 SVGAGI (reference sequence). Germline trimming cut 0 bases from V and 5 bases from J; bases unmatched to any gene: 7. The CDR3 protein is CASSYSGSGSGETQYF. As DNA, the CDR3 is TGTGCCAGCAGTTACTCAGGTAGCGGGAGTGGGGAGACCCAGTACTTC.